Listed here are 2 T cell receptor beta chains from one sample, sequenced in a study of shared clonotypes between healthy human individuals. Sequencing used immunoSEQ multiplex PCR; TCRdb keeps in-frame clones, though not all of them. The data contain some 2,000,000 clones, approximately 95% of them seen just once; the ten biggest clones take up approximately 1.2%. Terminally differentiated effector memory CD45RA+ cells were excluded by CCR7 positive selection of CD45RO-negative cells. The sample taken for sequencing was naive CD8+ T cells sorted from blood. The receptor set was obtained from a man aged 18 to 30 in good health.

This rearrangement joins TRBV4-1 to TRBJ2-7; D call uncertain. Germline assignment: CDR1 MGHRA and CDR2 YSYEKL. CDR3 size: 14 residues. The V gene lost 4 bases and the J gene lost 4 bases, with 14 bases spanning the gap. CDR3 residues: CASSPTGQSYEQYF. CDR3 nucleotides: TGCGCCAGCAGCCCGACCGGGCAGAGTTACGAGCAGTACTTC.

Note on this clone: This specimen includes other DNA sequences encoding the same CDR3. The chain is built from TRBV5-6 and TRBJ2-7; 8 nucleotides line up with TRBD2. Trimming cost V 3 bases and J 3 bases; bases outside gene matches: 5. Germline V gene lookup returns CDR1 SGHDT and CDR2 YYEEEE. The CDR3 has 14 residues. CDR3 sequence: CASSSGTSLYEQYF. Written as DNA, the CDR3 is TGTGCCAGCAGCTCCGGGACTAGTCTCTACGAGCAGTACTTC. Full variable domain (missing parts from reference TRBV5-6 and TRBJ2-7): DAGVTQSPTHLIKTRGQQVTLRCSPKSGHDTVSWYQQALGQGPQFIFQYYEEEERQRGNFPDRFSGHQFPNYSSELNVNALLLGDSALYLCASSSGTSLYEQYFGPGTRLTVT.